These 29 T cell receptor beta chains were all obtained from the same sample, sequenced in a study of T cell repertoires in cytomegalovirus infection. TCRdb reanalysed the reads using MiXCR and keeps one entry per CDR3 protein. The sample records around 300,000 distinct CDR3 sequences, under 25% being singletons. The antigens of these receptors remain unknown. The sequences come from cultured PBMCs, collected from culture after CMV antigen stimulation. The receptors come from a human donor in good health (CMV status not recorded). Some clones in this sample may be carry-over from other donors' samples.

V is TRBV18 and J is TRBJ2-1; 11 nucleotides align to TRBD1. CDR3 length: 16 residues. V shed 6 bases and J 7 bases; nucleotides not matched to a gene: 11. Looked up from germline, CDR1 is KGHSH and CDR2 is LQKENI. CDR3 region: CASSPPDRGRVNEQFF. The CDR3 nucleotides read TGTGCCAGCTCTCCTCCGGACAGGGGGCGGGTGAATGAGCAGTTCTTC. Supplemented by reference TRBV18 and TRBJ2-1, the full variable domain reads NAGVMQNPRHLVRRRGQEARLRCSPMKGHSHVYWYRQLPEEGLKFMVYLQKENIIDESGMPKERFSAEFPKEGPSILRIQQVVRGDSAAYFCASSPPDRGRVNEQFFGPGTRLTVL.

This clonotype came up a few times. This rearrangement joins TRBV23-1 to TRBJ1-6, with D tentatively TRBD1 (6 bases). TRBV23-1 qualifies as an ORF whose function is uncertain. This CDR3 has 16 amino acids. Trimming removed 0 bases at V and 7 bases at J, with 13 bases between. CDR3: CASSQSEVRGNSPLHF. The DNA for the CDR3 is TGCGCCAGCAGTCAATCGGAGGTCAGGGGAAATTCACCCCTCCACTTT.

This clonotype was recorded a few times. CDR3 sequence: CASSSRISGLASDTQYF. Here the CDR3 DNA reads TGTGCCAGCAGCTCCCGGATTTCGGGACTAGCATCAGATACGCAGTATTTT. The chain employs TRBV7-9 and TRBJ2-3; TRBD2 matches 9 bases. Germline CDR1 is SEHNR and CDR2 is FQNEAQ (reference sequence). CDR3 length equals 17 residues. Germline trimming cut 4 bases from V and 4 bases from J; bases unmatched to any gene: 12.

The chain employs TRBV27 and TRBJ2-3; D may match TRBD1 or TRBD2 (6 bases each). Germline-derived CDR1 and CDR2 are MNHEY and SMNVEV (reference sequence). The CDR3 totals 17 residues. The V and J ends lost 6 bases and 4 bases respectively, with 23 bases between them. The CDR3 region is CASRDIAVRGPADTQYF. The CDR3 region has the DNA TGTGCCAGCAGGGATATAGCGGTCCGGGGGCCCGCAGATACGCAGTATTTT.

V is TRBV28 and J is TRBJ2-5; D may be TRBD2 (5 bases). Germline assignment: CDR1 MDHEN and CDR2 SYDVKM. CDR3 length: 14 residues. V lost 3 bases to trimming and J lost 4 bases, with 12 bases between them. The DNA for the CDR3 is TGTGCCAGCAGTTTTAGGGTGGCGGGAGAGACCCAGTACTTC. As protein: CASSFRVAGETQYF.

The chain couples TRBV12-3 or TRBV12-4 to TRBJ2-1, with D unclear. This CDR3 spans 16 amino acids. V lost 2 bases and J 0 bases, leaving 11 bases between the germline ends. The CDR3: CASSLRGVPSYNEQFF. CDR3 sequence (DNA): TGTGCCAGCAGTTTACGCGGCGTCCCCTCCTACAATGAGCAGTTCTTC.

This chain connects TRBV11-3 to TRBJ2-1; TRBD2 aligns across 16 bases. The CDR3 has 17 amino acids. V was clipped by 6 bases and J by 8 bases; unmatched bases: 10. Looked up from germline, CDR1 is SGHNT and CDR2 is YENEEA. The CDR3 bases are TGTGCCAGCAGGCCTGGGACTAGCGGGAGGGCCAGGGATGAGCAGTTCTTC. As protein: CASRPGTSGRARDEQFF.

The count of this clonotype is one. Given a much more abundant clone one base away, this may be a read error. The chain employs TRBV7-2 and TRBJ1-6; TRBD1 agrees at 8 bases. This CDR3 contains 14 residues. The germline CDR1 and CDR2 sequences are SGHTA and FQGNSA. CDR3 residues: CASSFGQGGSPPHF. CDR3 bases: TGTGCCAGCAGCTTCGGACAGGGAGGGTCACCCCCCCACTTT.

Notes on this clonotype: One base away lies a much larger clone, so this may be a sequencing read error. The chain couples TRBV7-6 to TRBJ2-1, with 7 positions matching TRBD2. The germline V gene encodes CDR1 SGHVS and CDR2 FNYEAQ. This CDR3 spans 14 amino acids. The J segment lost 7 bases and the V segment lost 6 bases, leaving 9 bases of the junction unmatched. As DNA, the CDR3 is TGTGCCAGCAGGCTAGCGGACTCTAAAAATGAGCAGTTCTTC. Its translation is CASRLADSKNEQFF.

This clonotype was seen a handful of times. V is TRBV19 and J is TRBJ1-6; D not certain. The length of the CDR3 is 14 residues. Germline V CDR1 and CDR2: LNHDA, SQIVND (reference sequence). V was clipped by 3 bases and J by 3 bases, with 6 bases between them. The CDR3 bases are TGTGCCAGTAGTATCAGCCTCTATAATTCACCCCTCCACTTT. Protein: CASSISLYNSPLHF.

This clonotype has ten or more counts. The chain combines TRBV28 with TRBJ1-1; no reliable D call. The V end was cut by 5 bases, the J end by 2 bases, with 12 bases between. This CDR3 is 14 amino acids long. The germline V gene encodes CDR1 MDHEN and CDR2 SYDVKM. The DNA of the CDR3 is TGTGCCAGCAGTATCTGGGCTTCAAACACTGAAGCTTTCTTT. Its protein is CASSIWASNTEAFF.

CDR3 sequence reads: CASSLMSGPGDEQFF. For the CDR3, the DNA is TGTGCCAGCAGCTTAATGTCGGGACCAGGAGATGAGCAGTTCTTC. The chain uses TRBV7-8 and TRBJ2-1; D assignment may be TRBD1 or TRBD2 (5 bases each). Germline loops: CDR1 SGHVS, CDR2 FQNEAQ. This CDR3 contains 15 residues. The V end lost 2 bases, the J end lost 8 bases, and 16 bases lay between the germline ends. Using reference TRBV7-8 and TRBJ2-1 for the parts outside the CDR3, the full variable domain is GAGVSQSPRYKVAKRGQDVALRCDPISGHVSLFWYQQALGQGPEFLTYFQNEAQLDKSGLPSDRFFAERPEGSVSTLKIQRTQQEDSAVYLCASSLMSGPGDEQFFGPGTRLTVL.

Here the CDR3 reads CAGARTGFNTGELFF. The CDR3 DNA is TGTGCCGGGGCAAGGACAGGGTTCAACACCGGGGAGCTGTTTTTT. The V call is TRBV19, the J call TRBJ2-2, with TRBD1 matching over 8 bases. This CDR3 comprises 15 residues. V lost 11 bases to trimming and J lost 2 bases; unmatched junction nucleotides: 10. The germline gives CDR1 LNHDA, CDR2 SQIVND (reference sequence).

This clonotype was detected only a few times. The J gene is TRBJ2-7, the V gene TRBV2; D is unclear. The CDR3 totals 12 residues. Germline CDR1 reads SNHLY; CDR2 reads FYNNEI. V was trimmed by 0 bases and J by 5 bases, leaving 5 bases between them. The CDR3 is CASSEAGDEQYV. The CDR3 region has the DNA TGTGCCAGCAGTGAAGCGGGCGACGAGCAGTACGTC.

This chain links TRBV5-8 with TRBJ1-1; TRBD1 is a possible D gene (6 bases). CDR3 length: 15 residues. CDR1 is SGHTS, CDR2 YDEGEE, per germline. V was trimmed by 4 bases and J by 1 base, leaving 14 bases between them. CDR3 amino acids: CASSPGAHRNTEAFF. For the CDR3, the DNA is TGTGCCAGCAGCCCGGGGGCCCACAGGAACACTGAAGCTTTCTTT.

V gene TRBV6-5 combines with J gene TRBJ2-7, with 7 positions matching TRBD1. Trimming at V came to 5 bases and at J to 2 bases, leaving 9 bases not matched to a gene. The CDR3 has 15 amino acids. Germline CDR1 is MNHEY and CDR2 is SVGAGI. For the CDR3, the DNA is TGTGCCAGCAGTACCGGTTGGCAGGGGGCCTACGAGCAGTACGTC. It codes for CASSTGWQGAYEQYV.

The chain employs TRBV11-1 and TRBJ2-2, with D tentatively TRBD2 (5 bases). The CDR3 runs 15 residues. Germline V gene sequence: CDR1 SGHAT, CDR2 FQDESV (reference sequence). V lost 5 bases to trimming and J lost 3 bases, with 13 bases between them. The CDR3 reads CASSRTGLYTGELFF. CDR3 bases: TGTGCCAGCAGCCGGACTGGACTGTACACCGGGGAGCTGTTTTTT.

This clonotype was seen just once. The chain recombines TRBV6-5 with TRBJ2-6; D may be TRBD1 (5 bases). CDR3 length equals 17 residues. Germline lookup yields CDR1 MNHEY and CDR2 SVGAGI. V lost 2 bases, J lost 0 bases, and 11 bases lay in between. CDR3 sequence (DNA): TGTGCCAGCAGTTACGGACACAGTGCCTCTGGGGCCAACGTCCTGACTTTC. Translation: CASSYGHSASGANVLTF.

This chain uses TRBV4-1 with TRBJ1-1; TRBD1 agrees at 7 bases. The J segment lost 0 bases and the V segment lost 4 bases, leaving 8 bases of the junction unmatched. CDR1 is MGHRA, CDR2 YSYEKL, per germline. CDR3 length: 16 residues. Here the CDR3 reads CASSPPWTGMNTEAFF. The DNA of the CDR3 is TGCGCCAGCAGCCCACCTTGGACAGGAATGAACACTGAAGCTTTCTTT.

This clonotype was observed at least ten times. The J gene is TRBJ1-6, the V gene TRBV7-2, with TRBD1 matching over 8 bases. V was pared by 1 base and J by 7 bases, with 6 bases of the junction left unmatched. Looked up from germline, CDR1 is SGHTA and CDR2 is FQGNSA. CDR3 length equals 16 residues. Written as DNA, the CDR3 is TGTGCCAGCAGCTTAGAGGCGCGGACAGGGAATTCACCCCTCCACTTT. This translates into CASSLEARTGNSPLHF.

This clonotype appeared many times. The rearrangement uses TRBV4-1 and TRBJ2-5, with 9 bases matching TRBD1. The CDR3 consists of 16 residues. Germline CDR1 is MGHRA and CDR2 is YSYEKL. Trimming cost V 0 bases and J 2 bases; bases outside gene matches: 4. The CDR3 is CASSQEPQGAQETQYF. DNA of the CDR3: TGCGCCAGCAGCCAAGAGCCACAGGGGGCTCAAGAGACCCAGTACTTC.

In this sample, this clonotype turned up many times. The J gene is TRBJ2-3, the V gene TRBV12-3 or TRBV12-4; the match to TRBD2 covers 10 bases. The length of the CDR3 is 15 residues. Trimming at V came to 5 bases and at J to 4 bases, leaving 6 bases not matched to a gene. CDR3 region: CASSPYSGRADTQYF. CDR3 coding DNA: TGTGCCAGCAGTCCATACAGCGGGAGGGCAGATACGCAGTATTTT.

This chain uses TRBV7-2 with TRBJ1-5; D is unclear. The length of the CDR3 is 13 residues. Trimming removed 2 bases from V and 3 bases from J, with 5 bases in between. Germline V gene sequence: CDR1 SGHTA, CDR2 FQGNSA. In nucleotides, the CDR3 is TGTGCCAGCAGCTTAATCACCAATCAGCCCCAGCATTTT. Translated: CASSLITNQPQHF.

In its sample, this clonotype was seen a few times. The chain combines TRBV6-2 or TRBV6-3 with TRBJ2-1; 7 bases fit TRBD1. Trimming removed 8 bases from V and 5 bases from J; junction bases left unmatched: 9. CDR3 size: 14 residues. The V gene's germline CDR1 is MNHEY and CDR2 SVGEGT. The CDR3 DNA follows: TGTGCCAGCCGCTTGAACAGGGGTCACAATGAGCAGTTCTTC. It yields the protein CASRLNRGHNEQFF.

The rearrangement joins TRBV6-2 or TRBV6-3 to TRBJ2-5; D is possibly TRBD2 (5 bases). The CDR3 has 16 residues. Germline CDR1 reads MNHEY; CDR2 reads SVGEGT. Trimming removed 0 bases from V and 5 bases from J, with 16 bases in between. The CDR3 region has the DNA TGTGCCAGCAGTTACTCACCGGGGTTTGTAGAGGAGACCCAGTACTTC. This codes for CASSYSPGFVEETQYF.

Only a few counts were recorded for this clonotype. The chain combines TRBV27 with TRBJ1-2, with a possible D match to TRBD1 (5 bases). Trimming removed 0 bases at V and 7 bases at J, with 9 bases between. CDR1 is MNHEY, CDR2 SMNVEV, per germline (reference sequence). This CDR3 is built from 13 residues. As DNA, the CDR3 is TGTGCCAGCAGTTTATCGGGGGAAAGTGGCTACACCTTC. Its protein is CASSLSGESGYTF.

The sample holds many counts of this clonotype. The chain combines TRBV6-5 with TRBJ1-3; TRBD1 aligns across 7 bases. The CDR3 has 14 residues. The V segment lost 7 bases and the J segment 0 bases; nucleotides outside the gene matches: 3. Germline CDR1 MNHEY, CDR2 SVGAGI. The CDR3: CASNGDSSGNTIYF. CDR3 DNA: TGTGCCAGCAATGGGGACAGCTCTGGAAACACCATATATTTT.

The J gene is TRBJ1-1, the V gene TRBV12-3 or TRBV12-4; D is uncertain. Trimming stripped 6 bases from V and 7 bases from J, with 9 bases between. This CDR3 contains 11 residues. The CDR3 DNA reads TGTGCCAGCAGCAATGGTCTTGAAGCTTTCTTT. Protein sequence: CASSNGLEAFF.

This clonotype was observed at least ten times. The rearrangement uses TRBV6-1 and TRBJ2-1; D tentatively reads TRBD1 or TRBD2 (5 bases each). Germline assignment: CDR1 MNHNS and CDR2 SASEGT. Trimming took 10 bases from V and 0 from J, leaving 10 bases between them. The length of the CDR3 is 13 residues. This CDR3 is CATWGSSYNEQFF. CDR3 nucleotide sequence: TGTGCCACCTGGGGGAGCTCCTACAATGAGCAGTTCTTC.